These 15 T cell receptor beta chains originate from one sample sequenced in a study of T cells in Graves' hyperthyroidism and ophthalmopathy. The CDR3 regions of TCR beta were amplified from RNA transcripts. HTBI primers were used for first-round RT-PCR of the TCR CDR3. In TCRdb, the multiplex PCR reads were re-called with MiXCR into one record per CDR3 protein. The sample contains under 600,000 distinct CDR3 sequences, about a sixth of which appear only once. The sample taken for sequencing was blood. The receptors were gathered from a woman aged 40 to 55 with Graves' ophthalmopathy.

This clonotype was seen many times. The V call is TRBV20-1, the J call TRBJ2-3; D is unresolved. Per the germline V gene, CDR1 is DFQATT and CDR2 is SNEGSKA (reference sequence). The V end lost 3 bases, the J end lost 6 bases, and 7 bases lay between the germline ends. The CDR3 length is 11 residues. CDR3 loop: CSASARDTQYF. The CDR3 bases are TGCAGTGCTAGCGCTAGGGATACGCAGTATTTT.

The chain employs TRBV12-5 and TRBJ2-2; D is possibly TRBD2 (6 bases). Trimming removed 5 bases from V and 0 bases from J, with 13 bases in between. The CDR3 runs 16 residues. Germline loops: CDR1 LGHNT, CDR2 FRNRAP. The CDR3 region has the DNA TGTGCTAGTGGTCCGTCGTGGGGGGCGAACACCGGGGAGCTGTTTTTT. Amino acid sequence: CASGPSWGANTGELFF.

The table lists this clonotype with a few counts. As DNA, the CDR3 is TGTGCCAGTAGTATCAGACTAGCGGGAGAGTCGTACGAGCAGTACTTC. Translating gives CASSIRLAGESYEQYF. This rearrangement joins TRBV19 to TRBJ2-7; TRBD2 agrees at 12 bases. V gave up 3 bases and J gave up 4 bases; unmatched junction bases: 7. The germline V gene has CDR1 LNHDA and CDR2 SQIVND (reference sequence). This CDR3 spans 16 amino acids.

The chain links TRBV5-1 to TRBJ1-5; D is unresolved. V dropped 0 bases and J dropped 4 bases, with 8 bases sitting between them. The CDR3 runs 14 residues. Looked up from germline, CDR1 is SGHRS and CDR2 is YFSETQ. CDR3 sequence reads: CASSLVGDNQPQHF. DNA for the CDR3: TGCGCCAGCAGCTTGGTAGGTGATAATCAGCCCCAGCATTTT.

DNA of the CDR3: TGTGCCAGCAGCTTGATTATAGGGAGCACCGGGGAGCTGTTTTTT. It encodes CASSLIIGSTGELFF. This chain uses TRBV5-5 with TRBJ2-2; tentative D call: TRBD2 (5 bases). This CDR3 contains 15 residues. Germline CDR1 and CDR2: SGHKS and YYEKEE (reference sequence). Trimming removed 1 base at V and 4 bases at J, with 11 bases between.

In this sample, this clonotype turned up many times. V and J are TRBV28 and TRBJ2-3; 16 bases match TRBD2. The CDR3 covers 18 residues. CDR1 is MDHEN, CDR2 SYDVKM, per germline. V gave up 6 bases and J gave up 0 bases; unmatched junction bases: 6. CDR3 residues: CASSGTSGRARSTDTQYF. CDR3 DNA sequence: TGTGCCAGCAGCGGGACTAGCGGGAGGGCCAGGAGCACAGATACGCAGTATTTT.

V and J are TRBV20-1 and TRBJ2-5, with a weak D call TRBD2 (7 bases). The CDR3 is 13 residues long. Trimming took off 2 bases at V and 4 bases at J, with 11 bases between the two ends. Germline loops: CDR1 DFQATT, CDR2 SNEGSKA (reference sequence). CDR3 loop: CSARSGEGETQYF. The CDR3, as DNA: TGCAGTGCTAGATCAGGGGAGGGAGAGACCCAGTACTTC.

The sample holds many counts of this clonotype. The chain combines TRBV18 with TRBJ2-1; 7 bases map to TRBD1. This CDR3 contains 16 residues. The germline V gene has CDR1 KGHSH and CDR2 LQKENI. V gave up 1 base and J gave up 2 bases; unmatched junction bases: 5. The chain's CDR3 is CASSPLGQVTYNEQFF. Written as DNA, the CDR3 is TGTGCCAGCTCACCACTTGGACAGGTCACCTACAATGAGCAGTTCTTC.

The V call is TRBV6-1, the J call TRBJ1-2, with 7 bases fitting TRBD1. This CDR3 spans 16 amino acids. J gave up 2 bases and V 7 bases, and 13 bases lay outside the gene matches. CDR1 is MNHNS, CDR2 SASEGT, per germline. CDR3: CASNDPPEGQNYGYTF. CDR3 coding DNA: TGTGCCAGCAACGACCCCCCAGAGGGACAGAACTATGGCTACACCTTC.

This clonotype has a handful of counts. The chain recombines TRBV4-1 with TRBJ2-3; D is unclear. The CDR3 totals 17 residues. Trimming pared 4 bases from V and 2 bases from J, leaving 19 bases between. Germline V gives CDR1 MGHRA, CDR2 YSYEKL. The CDR3 region has the DNA TGCGCCAGCAGCCCGCAAGGGTTGCGGACCTTCACAGATACGCAGTATTTT. Translated: CASSPQGLRTFTDTQYF.

This clonotype was found many times. V gene TRBV7-8 combines with J gene TRBJ2-1; 9 bases align to TRBD2. Germline loops: CDR1 SGHVS, CDR2 FQNEAQ. V lost 5 bases, J lost 7 bases, and 9 bases stayed unmatched. The CDR3 runs 15 residues. CDR3 nucleotides: TGTGCCAGCAGCATTCTAGCGGGGTCTTGGAATGAGCAGTTCTTC. It translates to CASSILAGSWNEQFF.

This rearrangement joins TRBV6-5 to TRBJ2-5; 7 positions agree with TRBD1. This CDR3 spans 15 amino acids. Germline V CDR1 and CDR2: MNHEY, SVGAGI. J was trimmed by 5 bases and V by 4 bases; bases with no gene match: 10. The CDR3 region has the DNA TGTGCCAGCAGTTCCCCGAGGCAGGGGGAGGAGACCCAGTACTTC. Translation gives CASSSPRQGEETQYF.

This clonotype was counted ten times or more. This chain links TRBV28 with TRBJ2-1, with D possibly matching TRBD2 (7 bases). The CDR3 runs 16 residues. The V gene lost 5 bases and the J gene lost 6 bases, with 20 bases spanning the gap. The germline V gene encodes CDR1 MDHEN and CDR2 SYDVKM. The CDR3 region is CASSPPIGRGGNEQFF. The CDR3 DNA reads as TGTGCCAGCAGTCCCCCAATAGGGAGGGGGGGCAATGAGCAGTTCTTC.

Ten or more counts support this clonotype. The V call is TRBV7-2, the J call TRBJ2-3; TRBD1 matches at 8 bases. The germline CDR1 and CDR2 sequences are SGHTA and FQGNSA. CDR3 size: 14 residues. J lost 8 bases, V lost 2 bases, and 6 bases had no gene match. The CDR3 region is CASSLTGGQGTQYF. The CDR3 nucleotides are TGTGCCAGCAGCTTAACAGGGGGGCAGGGTACGCAGTATTTT.

This clonotype has ten or more counts. This chain connects TRBV5-1 to TRBJ2-7, with no clear D. V was pared by 1 base and J by 5 bases, with 16 bases between. Per the germline V gene, CDR1 is SGHRS and CDR2 is YFSETQ. CDR3 length equals 15 residues. The CDR3 coding sequence is TGCGCCAGCAGCTTGTTGGGTTCAGCTGGAGACGAGCAGTACTTC. Residues: CASSLLGSAGDEQYF. The variable domain in full, completed from reference TRBV5-1 and TRBJ2-7, reads KAGVTQTPRYLIKTRGQQVTLSCSPISGHRSVSWYQQTPGQGLQFLFEYFSETQRNKGNFPGRFSGRQFSNSRSEMNVSTLELGDSALYLCASSLLGSAGDEQYFGPGTRLTVT.